A selection of T cell receptor beta chains follows, all from one sample in a study of T cell clusters in autoimmune cytopenias. TCRdb reprocessed the multiplex PCR reads, with one entry per CDR3 protein and no DNA. Recorded for this sample: under 8,500 distinct CDR3 sequences. The sequenced sample was peripheral blood. The receptors stem from a human donor with an autoimmune cytopenia or autoimmune hepatitis (not recorded which). CDR3s include the opening cysteine and the closing phenylalanine or tryptophan. Where a row states a size, it is once, few, many or the class of an expanded clone; other rows omit it.

TRBV6-5	medium-sized	TRBJ2-2	CASSEAYYTGELFF
TRBV19	medium-sized	TRBJ2-6	CASSYGAGANVLTF
TRBV6-5	-	TRBJ1-1	CASSSGQGAQNTEAFF
TRBV30	-	TRBJ2-3	CAWEGQGPDTQYF
TRBV5-1	-	TRBJ1-2	CASSLAREGNGYTF
TRBV20-1	-	TRBJ2-7	CSANLGREQYF
TRBV5-1	-	TRBJ1-6	CASSPEKDRRGGSPLHF
TRBV6-5	-	TRBJ1-4	CASSRGPEKLFF
TRBV5-6	medium-sized	TRBJ1-6	CASSQDVMGNSPLHF
TRBV30	medium-sized	TRBJ1-3	CAWSATGGSGNTIYF
TRBV19	medium-sized	TRBJ1-4	CASSMLTGSNEKLFF
TRBV7-2	-	TRBJ2-7	CASSSSGAVGEQYF
TRBV6-5	medium-sized	TRBJ2-7	CASRWRRSYEQYF
TRBV19	medium-sized	TRBJ2-7	CASRPGTVSYEQYF
TRBV6-5	medium-sized	TRBJ1-2	CASRPGTSGYTF
TRBV18	medium-sized	TRBJ1-2	CASSPDRGYGYTF
TRBV20-1	-	TRBJ2-5	CSARQKGVNQETQYF
TRBV15	medium-sized	TRBJ1-2	CATSRKDGVGGYTF
TRBV13	medium-sized	TRBJ2-2	CASSFRRVNTGELFF
TRBV6-1	-	TRBJ2-6	CASSDKWGRGLSGANVLTF
TRBV19	medium-sized	TRBJ2-5	CASSKIAGGTQETQYF
TRBV19	medium-sized	TRBJ2-7	CASSAGTGGSYEQYF
TRBV5-4	-	TRBJ1-1	CASNRGQGPEAFF
TRBV6-5	-	TRBJ1-1	CASSSLFSTGMNTEAFF
TRBV6-6	medium-sized	TRBJ2-3	CASSLSLVARTDTQYF
TRBV12-3/TRBV12-4	-	TRBJ1-4	CASSEGPGEKLFF
TRBV6-1	medium-sized	TRBJ2-2	CASIPRVDYTGELFF
TRBV6-5	medium-sized	TRBJ2-2	CASSMGTGELFF
TRBV11-2	medium-sized	TRBJ2-3	CASSHADTQYF
TRBV19	-	TRBJ1-4	CASSRKLQAWEEKLFF
TRBV18	medium-sized	TRBJ2-3	CASSLGQGTDTQYF
TRBV30	-	TRBJ1-4	CAWNIQGKNEKLFF